This T cell receptor beta chain was captured by sequencing in a study of blood T cells in healthy people across ages. A second PCR of roughly 7 to 11 cycles used a sample-barcoded 5' primer and a J-beta primer mix. TCRdb itself ran the 5' RACE reads through MiXCR, one entry per CDR3 protein. Counted here are approximately 1,100,000 distinct CDR3 sequences, more than 35% occurring once; the ten biggest clones make up under 20%. The CDR3 runs to 14 residues. Germline loops: CDR1 MGHRA, CDR2 YSYEKL. Trimming stripped 1 base from V and 2 bases from J, with 9 bases between. In its sample, this clonotype was seen many times.

The sequencing input was blood. The clonotype was recovered from a woman aged 55-69 years in good health. The V gene is TRBV4-1, the J gene TRBJ2-7; D uncertain. CDR3 loop: CASSQGGGTYEQYF. DNA for the CDR3: TGCGCCAGCAGCCAAGGCGGCGGTACCTACGAGCAGTACTTC.